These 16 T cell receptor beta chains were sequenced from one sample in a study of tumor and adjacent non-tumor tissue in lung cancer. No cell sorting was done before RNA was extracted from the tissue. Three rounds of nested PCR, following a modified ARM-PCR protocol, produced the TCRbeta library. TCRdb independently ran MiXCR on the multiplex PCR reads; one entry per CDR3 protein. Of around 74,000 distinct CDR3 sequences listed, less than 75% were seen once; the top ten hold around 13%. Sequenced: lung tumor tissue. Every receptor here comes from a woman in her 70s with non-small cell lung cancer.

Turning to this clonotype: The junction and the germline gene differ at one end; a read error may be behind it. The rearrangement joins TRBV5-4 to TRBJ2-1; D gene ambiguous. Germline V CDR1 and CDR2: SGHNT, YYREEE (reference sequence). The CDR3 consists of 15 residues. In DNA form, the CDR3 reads TGTGCCAGCATGCCTCTCGTGAGCTCCTACAATGGGCAGTTCTTC. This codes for CASMPLVSSYNGQFF.

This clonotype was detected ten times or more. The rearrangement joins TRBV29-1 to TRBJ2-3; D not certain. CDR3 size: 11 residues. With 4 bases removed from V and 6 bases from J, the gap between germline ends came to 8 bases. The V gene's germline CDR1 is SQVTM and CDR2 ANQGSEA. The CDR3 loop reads CSVVRGDTQYF. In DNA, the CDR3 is TGCAGCGTTGTCAGAGGTGATACGCAGTATTTT.

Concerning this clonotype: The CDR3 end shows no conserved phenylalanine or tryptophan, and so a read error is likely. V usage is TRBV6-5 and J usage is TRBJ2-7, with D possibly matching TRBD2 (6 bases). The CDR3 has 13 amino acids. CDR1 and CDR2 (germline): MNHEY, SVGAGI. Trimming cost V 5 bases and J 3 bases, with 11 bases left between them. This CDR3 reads CASSTISGYEQYL. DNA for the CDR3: TGTGCCAGCAGTACCATTAGCGGCTACGAGCAGTACCTC.

The CDR3 loop reads CASRAQGLATDNEQFF. In DNA, the CDR3 is TGTGCCAGTAGGGCCCAGGGACTAGCAACAGACAATGAGCAGTTCTTC. This chain links TRBV19 with TRBJ2-1; 9 bases are a match to TRBD2. Losses at the gene ends were 6 bases for V and 5 bases for J; bases not matched to a gene: 11. The CDR3 has 16 amino acids. Per germline, CDR1 LNHDA and CDR2 SQIVND (reference sequence).

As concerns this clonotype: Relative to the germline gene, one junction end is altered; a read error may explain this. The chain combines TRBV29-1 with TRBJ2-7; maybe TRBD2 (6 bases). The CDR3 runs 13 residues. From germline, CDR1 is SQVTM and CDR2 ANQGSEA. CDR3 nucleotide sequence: TGTGGCGTTAGGGCTAGCGCCTCCTACGAGCACTACTTC. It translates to CGVRASASYEHYF.

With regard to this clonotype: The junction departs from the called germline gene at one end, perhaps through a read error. CDR3 in DNA: TGTGCCAGCAGCTACCATCTAGCGGGATATGTGATTGGCACCTGGGAGCTGTTTTTT. Translation gives CASSYHLAGYVIGTWELFF. The V gene is TRBV12-3 or TRBV12-4, the J gene TRBJ2-2, with 9 nucleotides matching TRBD2. The CDR3 totals 19 residues.

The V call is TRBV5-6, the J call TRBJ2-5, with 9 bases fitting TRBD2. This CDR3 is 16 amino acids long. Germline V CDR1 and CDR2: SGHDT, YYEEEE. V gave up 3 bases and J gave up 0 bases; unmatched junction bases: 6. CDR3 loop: CASSSRTSDYQETQYF. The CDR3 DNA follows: TGTGCCAGCAGCTCTCGGACTAGCGATTACCAAGAGACCCAGTACTTC.

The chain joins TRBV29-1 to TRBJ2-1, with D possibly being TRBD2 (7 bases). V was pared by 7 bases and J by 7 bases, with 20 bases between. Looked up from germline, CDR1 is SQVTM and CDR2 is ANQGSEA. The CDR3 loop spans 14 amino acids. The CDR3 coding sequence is TGCAGCGCACAACGGGGGGCTAGTGATAATGAGCAGTTCTTC. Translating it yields CSAQRGASDNEQFF.

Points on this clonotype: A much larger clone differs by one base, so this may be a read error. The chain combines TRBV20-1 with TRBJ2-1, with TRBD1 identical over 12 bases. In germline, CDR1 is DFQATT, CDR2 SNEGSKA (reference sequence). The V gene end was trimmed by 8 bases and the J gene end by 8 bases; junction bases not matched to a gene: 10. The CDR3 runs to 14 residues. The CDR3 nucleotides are TGCAGTACCTTCGGGACAGGGGGCAACGATGAGCAGTTCTTC. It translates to CSTFGTGGNDEQFF.

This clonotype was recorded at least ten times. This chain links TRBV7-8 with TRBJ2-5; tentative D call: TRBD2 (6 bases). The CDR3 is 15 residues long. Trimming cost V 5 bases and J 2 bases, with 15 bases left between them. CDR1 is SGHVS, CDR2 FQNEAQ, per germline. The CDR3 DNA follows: TGTGCCAGCAGCCGCGGGACTGGGGCACAAGAGACCCAGTACTTC. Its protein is CASSRGTGAQETQYF.

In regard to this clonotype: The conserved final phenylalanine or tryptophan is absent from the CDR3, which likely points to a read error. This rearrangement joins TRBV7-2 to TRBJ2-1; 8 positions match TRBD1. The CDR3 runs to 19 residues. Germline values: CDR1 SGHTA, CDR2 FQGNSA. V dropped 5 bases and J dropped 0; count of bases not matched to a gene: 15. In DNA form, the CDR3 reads TGTGCCAGCAGCCCCCCCATCATAAGACAGGGGAGCTCCTACAATGAGCAGTTCCTC. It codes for CASSPPIIRQGSSYNEQFL.

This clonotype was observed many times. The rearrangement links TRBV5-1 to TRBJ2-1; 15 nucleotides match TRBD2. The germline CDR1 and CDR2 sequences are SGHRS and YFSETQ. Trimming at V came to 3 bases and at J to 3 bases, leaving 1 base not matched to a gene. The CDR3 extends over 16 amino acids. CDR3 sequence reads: CASSWGLAGGYNEQFF. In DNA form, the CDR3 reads TGCGCCAGCAGCTGGGGACTAGCGGGAGGCTACAATGAGCAGTTCTTC.

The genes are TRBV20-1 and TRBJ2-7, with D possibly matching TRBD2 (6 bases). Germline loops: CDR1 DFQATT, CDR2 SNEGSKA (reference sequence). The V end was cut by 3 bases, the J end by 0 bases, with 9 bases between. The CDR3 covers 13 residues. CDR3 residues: CSASGRFSYEQYF. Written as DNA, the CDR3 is TGCAGTGCTAGCGGGAGATTCTCCTACGAGCAGTACTTC.

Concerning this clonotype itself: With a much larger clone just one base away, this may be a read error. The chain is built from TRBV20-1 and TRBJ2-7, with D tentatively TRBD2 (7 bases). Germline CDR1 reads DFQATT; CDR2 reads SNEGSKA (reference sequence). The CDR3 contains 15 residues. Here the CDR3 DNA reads TGCATTGCAGATCAGCGGGGAGGGGGTCGGTACGAGCAGTACTTC. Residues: CIADQRGGGRYEQYF.

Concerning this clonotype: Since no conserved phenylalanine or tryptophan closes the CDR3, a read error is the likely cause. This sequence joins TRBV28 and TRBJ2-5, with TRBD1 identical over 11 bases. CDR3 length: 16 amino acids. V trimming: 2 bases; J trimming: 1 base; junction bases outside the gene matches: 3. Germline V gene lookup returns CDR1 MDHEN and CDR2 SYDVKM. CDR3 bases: TGTGCCAGCAGTTTAGGACAGGGGGCAACCCAAGAGACCCAGTACTTA. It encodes CASSLGQGATQETQYL.

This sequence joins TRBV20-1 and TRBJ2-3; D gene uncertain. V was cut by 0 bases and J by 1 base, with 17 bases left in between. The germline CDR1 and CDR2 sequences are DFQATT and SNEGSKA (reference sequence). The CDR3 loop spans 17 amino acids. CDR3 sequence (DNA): TGCAGTGCTAGAGATTGGCGCGCGGACCTACGCACAGATACGCAGTATTTT. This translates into CSARDWRADLRTDTQYF.